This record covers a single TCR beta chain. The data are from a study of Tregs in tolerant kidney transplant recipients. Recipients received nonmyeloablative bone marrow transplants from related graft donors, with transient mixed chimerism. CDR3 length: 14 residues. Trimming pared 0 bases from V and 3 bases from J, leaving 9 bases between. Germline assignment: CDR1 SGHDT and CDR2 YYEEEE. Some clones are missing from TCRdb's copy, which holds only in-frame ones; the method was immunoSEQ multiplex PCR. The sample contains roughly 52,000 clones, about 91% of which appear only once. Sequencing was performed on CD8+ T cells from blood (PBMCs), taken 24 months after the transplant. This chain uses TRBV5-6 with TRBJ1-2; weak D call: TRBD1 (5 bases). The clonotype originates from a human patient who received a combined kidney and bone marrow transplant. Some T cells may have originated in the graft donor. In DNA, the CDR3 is TGTGCCAGCAGCTTGGGCAGGGTTGACTATGGCTACACCTTC. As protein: CASSLGRVDYGYTF.